The sample holds a few counts of the clone carrying this T cell receptor beta chain. Its target is unknown. This record belongs to a study of blood T cells in healthy people across ages. Whole-study results and caveats: Across samples, TCR beta diversity tracked strongly with naive T cell percentage.

For the second PCR, which ran for about 7 to 11 cycles, a sample-barcoded 5' primer and a J-beta primer mix were used. From the 5' RACE reads, TCRdb called clonotypes with MiXCR, one entry per CDR3 protein. The sample has about 1.1 million distinct CDR3 sequences, under 40% seen once. CDR1 and CDR2 from the germline V gene are MDHEN and SYDVKM. V shed 6 bases and J shed 6 bases, with 11 bases lying between them. The CDR3 extends over 12 amino acids. Sequencing input: blood. The chain couples TRBV28 to TRBJ1-1; D remains unclear. This sequence was found in a man between 18 and 29 years old in good health. The CDR3 DNA follows: TGTGCCAGCAGGAGAAAGGGCGCTGAAGCTTTCTTT. This gives the protein CASRRKGAEAFF. Complete variable domain (other parts from reference TRBV28 and TRBJ1-1): DVKVTQSSRYLVKRTGEKVFLECVQDMDHENMFWYRQDPGLGLRLIYFSYDVKMKEKGDIPEGYSVSREKKERFSLILESASTNQTSMYLCASRRKGAEAFFGQGTRLTVV.